Presented here are 9 T cell receptor beta chains from one specimen sequenced in a study of blood T cell repertoires in COVID-19 (dated by TCRdb to about 2020). Preparation of the library involved the immunoSEQ multiplex PCR assay. TCRdb stores this immuneACCESS table with in-frame sequences only. Part of the clones is absent; in the studies checked, under half of the shortfall reflects unresolved V genes, and no reason is known for the rest. The sample table shows fewer than 450,000 clones, and roughly 87% are seen once. Roughly 1% of the sample goes to the ten largest clones. The sequenced material came from PBMCs or T cells enriched from blood (not recorded which). All receptors derive from a woman aged 30 to 39 who had recovered from COVID-19.

The gene calls are TRBV18 and TRBJ2-5, with 7 bases lining up with TRBD2. V lost 6 bases and J lost 3; bases outside the gene matches: 13. Germline CDR1 is KGHSH and CDR2 is LQKENI. The CDR3 totals 16 residues. The CDR3 reads CASSPKAAGVKETQYF. CDR3 nucleotides: TGTGCCAGCTCCCCTAAGGCCGCGGGGGTAAAAGAGACCCAGTACTTC.

The chain couples TRBV6-5 to TRBJ2-1, with 11 bases that match TRBD1. V shed 8 bases, J shed 3 bases, and the junction held 6 bases outside the gene matches. This CDR3 spans 15 amino acids. From germline, CDR1 is MNHEY and CDR2 SVGAGI. CDR3: CASPPGQGDYNEQFF. The CDR3 nucleotides read TGTGCCAGCCCACCGGGACAGGGGGACTACAATGAGCAGTTCTTC.

This clone was detected only once. V is TRBV30 and J is TRBJ2-4; D is unclear. Trimming removed 2 bases from V and 8 bases from J, with 13 bases in between. The CDR3 is 13 amino acids. Germline V gene lookup returns CDR1 GTSNPN and CDR2 SVGIG (reference sequence). CDR3 sequence reads: CAWSPLSEDIQYF. The DNA for the CDR3 is TGTGCCTGGAGTCCCCTTTCCGAGGACATTCAGTACTTC.

This chain joins TRBV7-2 and TRBJ2-1, with 9 bases aligning to TRBD1. The length of the CDR3 is 16 residues. After removal of 5 bases from V and 0 bases from J, the junction contained 5 bases not matched to a gene. Germline V gene sequence: CDR1 SGHTA, CDR2 FQGNSA. The CDR3 bases are TGTGCCAGCAGCCCGGGACAGGGAAGCTCCTACAATGAGCAGTTCTTC. Its translation: CASSPGQGSSYNEQFF.

The V gene is TRBV6-1, the J gene TRBJ1-5, with D maybe TRBD1 (5 bases). Looked up from germline, CDR1 is MNHNS and CDR2 is SASEGT. The ends were cut back, 3 bases at V and 0 bases at J, with 15 bases in the middle. This CDR3 spans 17 amino acids. DNA of the CDR3: TGTGCCAGCAGTGATCTTCCAGGGCCAAATAGCAATCAGCCCCAGCATTTT. This translates into CASSDLPGPNSNQPQHF.

CDR3 DNA: TGTGCCAGCAGCCCAGATTCGGGAACCAACGAGCAGTACTTC. Translation gives CASSPDSGTNEQYF. This chain links TRBV5-4 with TRBJ2-7, with a possible D match to TRBD2 (5 bases). The CDR3 loop spans 14 amino acids. V gave up 4 bases and J gave up 5 bases, with 16 bases separating them. CDR1 is SGHNT, CDR2 YYREEE, per germline (reference sequence).

The chain links TRBV27 to TRBJ1-6; D not resolved. Germline CDR1 MNHEY, CDR2 SMNVEV (reference sequence). With 3 bases removed from V and 8 bases from J, the gap between germline ends came to 14 bases. The CDR3 runs to 15 residues. The CDR3 DNA reads TGTGCCAGCAGTTTGAAGAGGGCAAGGGATTCACCCCTCCACTTT. The encoded protein is CASSLKRARDSPLHF.

The CDR3 DNA reads as TGTGCCAGCAGTTTATTCGGGGGGCCTAGCAATCAGCCCCAGCATTTT. Residues: CASSLFGGPSNQPQHF. This sequence joins TRBV27 and TRBJ1-5; maybe TRBD1 (6 bases). The CDR3 covers 16 residues. The germline V and J ends were trimmed by 1 base and 0 bases, with 10 bases remaining between them. The germline gives CDR1 MNHEY, CDR2 SMNVEV (reference sequence).

The V call is TRBV6-5, the J call TRBJ1-2; 7 bases are a match to TRBD1. Germline CDR1 reads MNHEY; CDR2 reads SVGAGI. The CDR3 runs 14 residues. Losses at the gene ends were 6 bases for V and 3 bases for J; bases not matched to a gene: 7. CDR3 nucleotides: TGTGCCAGCAGACGACAGGGCCGCGACTATGGCTACACCTTC. It codes for CASRRQGRDYGYTF.